This record covers a single T cell receptor (beta chain). Its antigen is still unknown. The data originate from a study of T cell responses to AZD1222 COVID-19 vaccine. Study-level information: Pooling was applied to second doses at about 4 or about 12 weeks.

Germline CDR1 is MNHEY and CDR2 is SVGAGI. This CDR3 has 15 amino acids. Trimming pared 4 bases from V and 0 bases from J, leaving 12 bases between. The assay was immunoSEQ multiplex PCR, and TCRdb's table has in-frame clones only and misses some. The sample carries 150,000 to 200,000 clones, approximately 90% recorded once. Regarding the study as a whole: Baseline antibody screening turned up just six or seven seropositive AZD1222 recipients.

The material was peripheral blood, obtained on day 0 of AZD1222 vaccination. The sequence derives from an adult in good health. The chain joins TRBV6-5 to TRBJ1-1, with D perhaps TRBD1 (6 bases). DNA for the CDR3: TGTGCCAGCAGTTCGCGACAGGTTATGAACACTGAAGCTTTCTTT. This encodes CASSSRQVMNTEAFF.